The following is a T cell receptor (beta chain) sequence with its context. The antigen remains undetermined. This entry belongs to a study of identical twins. Findings of the study overall: The abundant beta clonotypes from cord blood had fewer insertions, and memory repertoires had none of this. There is a chance that invariant MAIT and iNKT cells partially muddied zero-insertion analyses.

V lost 5 bases, J lost 7 bases, and 10 bases stayed unmatched. Germline lookup yields CDR1 MDHEN and CDR2 SYDVKM. CDR3 size: 17 residues. TCRdb redid the calling of the 5' RACE reads with MiXCR, one entry per CDR3 protein. The sample carries 1.5 million or so distinct CDR3 sequences, less than 40% recorded once. The TCR sequence derives from a newborn girl in good health. Source material: cord blood. The J gene is TRBJ2-1, the V gene TRBV28; 14 bases align to TRBD2. The CDR3 coding sequence is TGTGCCAGCAGTGGTCCGGGACTAGCGGGAGTCTGGAATGAGCAGTTCTTC. Translating gives CASSGPGLAGVWNEQFF.